In this sample, the clone carrying this T cell receptor (beta chain) turned up a few times. Its target is not known. V gave up 4 bases and J gave up 2 bases; unmatched junction bases: 5. CDR1 SGHRS and CDR2 YFSETQ come from the germline V gene. The CDR3 is 16 amino acids. This sample was included in a study of shared clonotypes between healthy human individuals. Notes on the study in general: Several donors showed sharing of about 4.8% of naive CD4 clonotypes. Relative to clonotypes present in all four donors, those not shared had lower generation probabilities.

TCRdb's table, derived via immunoSEQ multiplex PCR, lists solely in-frame clones and lacks some. Of about 670,000 clones listed, 55% to 75% are singletons. The chain joins TRBV5-1 to TRBJ2-3; 12 nucleotides line up with TRBD2. Sequenced: memory CD4+ T cells sorted from blood. Indicated subset: CD45RA-negative fraction. This receptor was identified in a woman aged 25 to 39 in good health. CDR3 loop: CASSTWTSGATDTQYF. DNA of the CDR3: TGCGCCAGCAGCACATGGACTAGCGGGGCCACAGATACGCAGTATTTT.